Below, 19 T cell receptor beta chains from the same sample are listed, as sequenced in a study of patients and donors after allogeneic stem cell transplantation. MiXCR, applied by TCRdb to the RT-PCR reads, yields one record per CDR3 protein. Altogether 400,000 to 450,000 distinct CDR3 sequences are present, roughly 16% being singletons, with the ten largest covering 7.2%. Specimen: blood, either unsorted or a sorted T cell fraction (not recorded which). The receptors were sampled from a human donor who was either an allogeneic HSCT recipient or a stem cell or donor lymphocyte infusion donor (not recorded which). It is not recorded whose cells these are; they may come from a transplant donor.

The rearrangement uses TRBV24-1 and TRBJ2-2; TRBD2 agrees at 8 bases. Germline V gene lookup returns CDR1 KGHDR and CDR2 SFDVKD. The V and J ends lost 4 bases and 4 bases, in that order; junction bases with no gene match: 7. The CDR3 has 16 amino acids. CDR3 in amino acids: CATSEHSGIGTGELFF. The CDR3 bases are TGTGCCACCAGTGAACATAGCGGGATCGGCACCGGGGAGCTGTTTTTT.

The chain uses TRBV7-8 and TRBJ2-2, with D possibly called TRBD1 or TRBD2 (5 bases each). V shed 3 bases and J shed 4 bases, with 12 bases lying between them. Germline V gene sequence: CDR1 SGHVS, CDR2 FQNEAQ. This CDR3 region has 15 residues. CDR3 DNA sequence: TGTGCCAGCAGCTTCACGGGGCGGGTCACCGGGGAGCTGTTTTTT. Amino acids: CASSFTGRVTGELFF.

The chain carries TRBV6-2 or TRBV6-3 and TRBJ2-5; D not certain. CDR1 MNHEY and CDR2 SVGEGT come from the germline V gene. Trimming shortened V by 2 bases and J by 5 bases, and 9 bases separated the two germline ends. This CDR3 has 13 amino acids. The CDR3: CASSYRLRETQYF. DNA for the CDR3: TGTGCCAGCAGTTACCGTCTCCGCGAGACCCAGTACTTC.

The chain joins TRBV7-9 to TRBJ1-6; maybe TRBD1 (6 bases). The CDR3 sequence is 14 residues long. The V gene lost 5 bases and the J gene lost 9 bases, with 14 bases spanning the gap. From germline, CDR1 is SEHNR and CDR2 FQNEAQ (reference sequence). In nucleotides, the CDR3 is TGTGCCAGCAGCCCTACAGGGAGAAGTTCACCCCTCCACTTT. Translating gives CASSPTGRSSPLHF. The full variable domain, its missing parts supplied by reference TRBV7-9 and TRBJ1-6, is DTGVSQNPRHKITKRGQNVTFRCDPISEHNRLYWYRQTLGQGPEFLTYFQNEAQLEKSRLLSDRFSAERPKGSFSTLEIQRTEQGDSAMYLCASSPTGRSSPLHFGNGTRLTVT.

A remark on this clonotype: It may be a read error: a sequence one base away is much more abundant. The rearrangement links TRBV12-3 or TRBV12-4 to TRBJ1-5, with 8 positions matching TRBD1. The CDR3 covers 15 residues. The CDR3 region has the DNA TGTGCCAGCAGTTCCGGACAGGGTAGCAATCAGCCCCAGAATTTT. Translation: CASSSGQGSNQPQNF.

The gene calls are TRBV10-3 and TRBJ2-2; 8 nucleotides line up with TRBD2. CDR1 is ENHRY, CDR2 SYGVKD, per germline. After removal of 7 bases from V and 4 bases from J, the junction contained 2 bases not matched to a gene. This CDR3 has 13 residues. This CDR3 is CAITLAGTGELFF. The CDR3 nucleotides are TGTGCCATCACCCTAGCGGGCACCGGGGAGCTGTTTTTT.

This clonotype was observed at least ten times. This sequence joins TRBV12-3 or TRBV12-4 and TRBJ2-2; 9 positions agree with TRBD2. CDR3 length: 15 residues. V dropped 2 bases and J dropped 11; count of bases not matched to a gene: 9. In nucleotides, the CDR3 is TGTGCCAGCAGTTTAATCCTAGCGGGGACGACCGAGCTGTTTTTT. Translating gives CASSLILAGTTELFF.

This clonotype was picked up a small number of times. The chain combines TRBV6-6 with TRBJ1-5; D is unclear. V lost 10 bases, J lost 0 bases, and 10 bases lay in between. Germline V gene lookup returns CDR1 MNHNY and CDR2 SVGAGI (reference sequence). This CDR3 comprises 13 residues. In DNA, the CDR3 is TGTGCCACTACTATCTATAGCAATCAGCCCCAGCATTTT. Translated, it gives CATTIYSNQPQHF.

This clonotype was counted many times. V gene TRBV27 combines with J gene TRBJ2-7, with D possibly matching TRBD1 (6 bases). V lost 3 bases and J lost 1, with 13 bases in between. Germline-derived CDR1 and CDR2 are MNHEY and SMNVEV (reference sequence). The CDR3 is 15 amino acids. The CDR3 sequence: CASSFHREVSYEQYF. CDR3 DNA: TGTGCCAGCAGTTTTCACAGGGAAGTTTCCTACGAGCAGTACTTC.

This clonotype was recorded many times. This chain links TRBV12-3 or TRBV12-4 with TRBJ2-2, with 11 positions matching TRBD1. The J segment lost 4 bases and the V segment lost 8 bases, leaving 0 bases of the junction unmatched. This CDR3 is 13 amino acids long. The DNA of the CDR3 is TGTGCCAGCGGGACAGGGGGCACCGGGGAGCTGTTTTTT. Translated: CASGTGGTGELFF.

V and J are TRBV7-2 and TRBJ2-1; D is perhaps TRBD1 or TRBD2 (5 bases each). Germline assignment: CDR1 SGHTA and CDR2 FQGNSA. The CDR3 runs 12 residues. The ends were cut back, 5 bases at V and 12 bases at J, with 14 bases in the middle. The chain's CDR3 is CASSLGARTQFF. In DNA form, the CDR3 reads TGTGCCAGCAGCCTCGGGGCCAGGACGCAGTTCTTC.

The chain carries TRBV5-1 and TRBJ2-7; D is undetermined. V was pared by 4 bases and J by 0 bases, with 11 bases between. CDR1 is SGHRS and CDR2 is YFSETQ in the germline V gene. The CDR3 is 14 amino acids. The CDR3 region is CASSRDPFSYEQYF. CDR3 in DNA: TGCGCCAGCAGCCGCGATCCTTTCTCCTACGAGCAGTACTTC. Together with reference TRBV5-1 and TRBJ2-7, the CDR3 gives the full variable domain: KAGVTQTPRYLIKTRGQQVTLSCSPISGHRSVSWYQQTPGQGLQFLFEYFSETQRNKGNFPGRFSGRQFSNSRSEMNVSTLELGDSALYLCASSRDPFSYEQYFGPGTRLTVT.

Only a few counts were recorded for this clonotype. This chain connects TRBV7-2 to TRBJ1-3; 9 nucleotides align to TRBD1. V gave up 3 bases and J gave up 0 bases; unmatched junction bases: 3. The CDR3 consists of 16 residues. Germline CDR1 SGHTA, CDR2 FQGNSA. CDR3 in DNA: TGTGCCAGCAGCTTGGAGACAGGGGGCTCTGGAAACACCATATATTTT. This sequence encodes CASSLETGGSGNTIYF.

This clonotype showed up just a few times. V usage is TRBV20-1 and J usage is TRBJ2-5; 10 bases align to TRBD1. The CDR3 contains 14 residues. CDR1 and CDR2 (germline): DFQATT, SNEGSKA (reference sequence). V shed 6 bases and J 5 bases; nucleotides not matched to a gene: 9. CDR3 protein: CSAPPGQGKETQYF. The CDR3 DNA sequence: TGCAGTGCGCCCCCGGGACAGGGGAAGGAGACCCAGTACTTC.

A few counts support this clonotype. V is TRBV19 and J is TRBJ2-4; possible D gene TRBD1, 6 bases. The CDR3 runs 15 residues. The germline gives CDR1 LNHDA, CDR2 SQIVND (reference sequence). Trimming cost V 10 bases and J 0 bases, with 16 bases left between them. Written as DNA, the CDR3 is TGTGCCACTGGGGACACATTTTTAGCCAAAAACATTCAGTACTTC. Translating it yields CATGDTFLAKNIQYF.

This clonotype showed up many times. The chain has TRBV12-3 or TRBV12-4 and TRBJ1-3; 7 nucleotides line up with TRBD1. V dropped 5 bases and J dropped 0; count of bases not matched to a gene: 7. The CDR3 runs to 16 residues. CDR3 amino acids: CASSPTGLISGNTIYF. The CDR3 bases are TGTGCCAGCAGTCCGACAGGGCTTATCTCTGGAAACACCATATATTTT.

This clonotype was observed a handful of times. V gene TRBV3-1 combines with J gene TRBJ2-2; a weak D match, TRBD2 (7 bases). CDR1 LGHDT and CDR2 YNNKEL come from the germline V gene (reference sequence). V was cut by 0 bases and J by 4 bases, with 18 bases left in between. This CDR3 comprises 18 residues. Here the CDR3 reads CASSQESGRGASTGELFF. CDR3 coding DNA: TGTGCCAGCAGCCAAGAGTCGGGGAGGGGGGCGAGCACCGGGGAGCTGTTTTTT.

This clonotype was detected only a few times. The gene calls are TRBV19 and TRBJ1-2; 9 bases fit TRBD1. The junction had 6 bases not matched to a gene; V was cut back by 4 bases and J by 6 bases. CDR1 and CDR2 from the germline V gene are LNHDA and SQIVND (reference sequence). This CDR3 spans 14 amino acids. The CDR3 DNA reads as TGTGCCAGTAGTACGGGACAGGGAAATAATGGCTACACCTTC. Its translation: CASSTGQGNNGYTF.

The CDR3 DNA reads as TGTGCCAGCAGCCAAGATGGGCTAGCGGGGGGTCACACAGATACGCAGTATTTT. This gives the protein CASSQDGLAGGHTDTQYF. This chain uses TRBV4-2 with TRBJ2-3, with 11 bases aligning to TRBD2. This CDR3 is 18 amino acids long. Germline V gives CDR1 LGHNA, CDR2 YNFKEQ. V dropped 0 bases and J dropped 2; count of bases not matched to a gene: 7.